The rows below give T cell receptor beta chains drawn from one sample of a study of metastatic and nonmetastatic thyroid tumors. TCRdb re-called the PCR reads through MiXCR. The table includes roughly 4,500 clones, under 20% detected once. The sequencing input was adjacent normal tissue. These receptors all stem from a female donor with papillary thyroid cancer or a benign thyroid nodule (not recorded which). Some clones in this sample may be carry-over from other donors' samples. Both conserved end residues are part of each CDR3. The D gene is left open where the match is weak. Part of the rows lack a size; the others show once, few, many or a class for expanded clones.

J | size | D | V | CDR3 | DNA
TRBJ2-5 | once | NA | TRBV20-1 | CSAQVGAGGLGETQYF | TGCAGTGCCCAGGTCGGGGCCGGGGGGCTGGGAGAGACCCAGTACTTC
TRBJ1-4 | many | NA | TRBV5-6 | CASSHRTRRLFF | TGTGCCAGCAGCCACCGGACAAGGAGACTGTTTTTT
TRBJ1-1 | large | NA | TRBV12-3/TRBV12-4 | CASRVGQRGKAFF | TGTGCCAGCAGGGTTGGACAGAGGGGGAAAGCTTTCTTT
TRBJ2-7 | large | TRBD1 | TRBV6-1 | CASSVDRGAEQYF | TGTGCCAGCAGCGTCGACAGGGGTGCTGAGCAGTACTTC
TRBJ2-7 | many | TRBD2 | TRBV10-3 | CAISESEGSRGVLPSYEQYF | TGTGCCATCAGTGAGTCCGAGGGGTCACGGGGGGTGCTTCCCTCCTACGAGCAGTACTTC
TRBJ1-5 | many | TRBD1 | TRBV20-1 | CSASVLGQGSFVSNQPQHF | TGCAGTGCTAGCGTATTGGGACAGGGTTCTTTTGTAAGCAATCAGCCCCAGCATTTT
TRBJ1-2 | few | NA | TRBV6-1 | CASRGWDYGYTF | TGTGCCAGCAGAGGATGGGACTATGGCTACACCTTC
TRBJ1-2 | NA | NA | TRBV4-1 | CASSQDGGGGSDGYTF | TGCGCCAGCAGCCAAGATGGGGGTGGGGGATCCGATGGCTACACCTTC
TRBJ2-3 | many | NA | TRBV5-6 | CASSPTTTDTQYF | TGTGCCAGCAGCCCTACCACCACAGATACGCAGTATTTT
TRBJ1-5 | NA | NA | TRBV2 | CASSVQLPSSGAPFGNQPQHF | TGTGCCAGCAGTGTCCAGCTCCCGTCGTCGGGAGCACCTTTCGGCAATCAGCCCCAGCATTTT
TRBJ1-2 | NA | NA | TRBV27 | CASSRVGDYGYTF | TGTGCCAGCAGCCGCGTAGGGGACTATGGCTACACCTTC
TRBJ2-2 | few | NA | TRBV28 | CASSTSTRGVAGELFF | TGTGCCAGCAGTACTTCCACGAGGGGGGTGGCCGGGGAGCTGTTTTTT
TRBJ1-5 | many | TRBD1 | TRBV5-6 | CASSLGGTGFQPQHF | TGTGCCAGCAGCTTGGGGGGGACAGGGTTTCAGCCCCAGCATTTT
TRBJ1-1 | NA | NA | TRBV27 | CASKSGEGLRNTEAFF | TGTGCCAGCAAGTCAGGGGAAGGCCTAAGGAACACTGAAGCTTTCTTT
TRBJ1-5 | large | NA | TRBV6-1 | CASSKGISNQPQHF | TGTGCCAGCAGCAAGGGCATTAGCAATCAGCCCCAGCATTTT
TRBJ2-5 | few | NA | TRBV27 | CASSWDRGGTQYF | TGTGCCAGCAGTTGGGATAGAGGGGGGACCCAGTACTTC
TRBJ2-4 | few | NA | TRBV25-1 | CTSSDTRANIQYF | TGTACCAGCTCCGATACTAGAGCAAACATTCAGTACTTC
TRBJ2-4 | medium-sized | TRBD1 | TRBV12-3/TRBV12-4 | CASVRGNIQYF | TGTGCCAGCGTCAGGGGGAACATTCAGTACTTC
TRBJ1-3 | few | TRBD1 | TRBV19 | CAIRQQGAQSLGNTIYF | TGTGCCATTCGTCAACAGGGGGCTCAGAGTCTTGGAAACACCATATATTTT
TRBJ2-3 | NA | TRBD2 | TRBV18 | CASSLPSGMADTQYF | TGTGCCAGCTCCCTCCCTAGCGGGATGGCAGATACGCAGTATTTT
TRBJ2-3 | few | NA | TRBV6-2/TRBV6-3 | CASSYGGREVDTQYF | TGTGCCAGCAGTTACGGTGGGAGAGAGGTAGATACGCAGTATTTT
TRBJ1-1 | medium-sized | NA | TRBV7-9 | CASIGRPNTEAFF | TGTGCCAGCATCGGACGGCCAAACACTGAAGCTTTCTTT
TRBJ2-3 | NA | TRBD2 | TRBV20-1 | CGAAVYRLAGKTDTQYF | TGCGGTGCCGCGGTATATCGACTAGCGGGGAAGACAGATACGCAGTATTTT
TRBJ2-3 | NA | TRBD2 | TRBV5-1 | CDSSGTSGADTQYF | TGCGACAGCAGTGGTACTAGCGGGGCAGATACGCAGTATTTT
TRBJ2-3 | many | TRBD2 | TRBV7-8 | CASSLTSGLVNTQYF | TGTGCCAGCAGCTTGACTAGCGGGTTAGTTAATACGCAGTATTTT
TRBJ2-3 | few | TRBD2 | TRBV24-1 | CATSDRLAGGRIGTDTQYF | TGTGCCACCAGTGACCGACTAGCGGGGGGGCGAATCGGCACAGATACGCAGTATTTT
TRBJ1-2 | large | TRBD1 | TRBV6-1 | CASSEERGQHTYGYTF | TGTGCCAGCAGTGAAGAGAGGGGACAGCACACCTATGGCTACACCTTC